This T cell receptor beta chain stems from a study of blood T cell repertoires in COVID-19. Looking at the study overall: The United States, Italy and Spain provided the acute and convalescent COVID-19 samples. From T cells, B-cell-depleted T cells, or PBMCs came the material, which was cDNA or gDNA.

Germline V CDR1 and CDR2: SEHNR, FQNEAQ (reference sequence). Between the trimmed V and J ends, which lost 4 bases and 1 base, there was a span of 20 bases. This CDR3 has 19 residues. In the authors' methods: Reference gene primer amplification yielded estimated nucleated cell counts. Clones were sequenced by immunoSEQ multiplex PCR, and TCRdb holds only the in-frame ones, with some missing. D and trimming come from the DNA, and the V and J calls and clone size come from that table. Here the sample spans 400,000 to 450,000 clones, 89% being singletons. Seattle researchers signed up patients amid active infection and tracked them longitudinally.

The receptor was derived from a woman aged 40 to 50 with COVID-19, enrolled during active disease. V usage is TRBV7-9 and J usage is TRBJ2-6; possible D gene TRBD1, 7 bases. Source material: peripheral blood. CDR3 protein: CASSSLRQGLRSGANVLTF. CDR3 nucleotides: TGTGCCAGCAGCTCCCTCCGACAGGGACTTCGGTCTGGGGCCAACGTCCTGACTTTC.